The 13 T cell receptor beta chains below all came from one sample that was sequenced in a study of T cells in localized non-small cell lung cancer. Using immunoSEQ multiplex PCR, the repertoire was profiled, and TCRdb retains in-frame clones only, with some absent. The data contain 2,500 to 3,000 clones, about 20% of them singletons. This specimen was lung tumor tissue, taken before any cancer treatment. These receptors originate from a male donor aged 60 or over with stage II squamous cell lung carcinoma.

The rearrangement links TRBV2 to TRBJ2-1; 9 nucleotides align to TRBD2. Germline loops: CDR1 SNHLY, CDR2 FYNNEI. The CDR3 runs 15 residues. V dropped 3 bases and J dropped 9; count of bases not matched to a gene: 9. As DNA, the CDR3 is TGTGCCAGCAGTGATTTGCGGGAGGGAAGACCTGAGCAGTTCTTC. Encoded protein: CASSDLREGRPEQFF. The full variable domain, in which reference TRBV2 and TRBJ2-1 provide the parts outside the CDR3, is EPEVTQTPSHQVTQMGQEVILRCVPISNHLYFYWYRQILGQKVEFLVSFYNNEISEKSEIFDDQFSVERPDGSNFTLKIRSTKLEDSAMYFCASSDLREGRPEQFFGPGTRLTVL.

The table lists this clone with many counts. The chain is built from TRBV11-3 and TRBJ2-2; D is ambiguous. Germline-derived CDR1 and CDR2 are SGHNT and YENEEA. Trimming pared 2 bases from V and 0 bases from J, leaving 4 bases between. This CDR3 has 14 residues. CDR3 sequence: CASSLQTNTGELFF. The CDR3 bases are TGTGCCAGCAGCTTACAGACGAACACCGGGGAGCTGTTTTTT. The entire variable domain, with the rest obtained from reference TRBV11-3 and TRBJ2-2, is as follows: EAGVVQSPRYKIIEKKQPVAFWCNPISGHNTLYWYLQNLGQGPELLIRYENEEAVDDSQLPKDRFSAERLKGVDSTLKIQPAELGDSAVYLCASSLQTNTGELFFGEGSRLTVL.

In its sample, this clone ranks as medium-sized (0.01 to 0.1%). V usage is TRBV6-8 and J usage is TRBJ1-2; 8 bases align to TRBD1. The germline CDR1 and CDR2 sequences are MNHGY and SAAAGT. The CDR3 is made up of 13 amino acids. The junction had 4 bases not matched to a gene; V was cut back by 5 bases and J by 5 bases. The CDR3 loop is CASSETGVYGYTF. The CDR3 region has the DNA TGTGCCAGCAGTGAGACAGGGGTTTATGGCTACACCTTC.

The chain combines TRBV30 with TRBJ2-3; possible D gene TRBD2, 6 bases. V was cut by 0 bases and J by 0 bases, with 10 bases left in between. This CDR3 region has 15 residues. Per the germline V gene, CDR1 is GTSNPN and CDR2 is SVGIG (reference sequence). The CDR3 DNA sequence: TGTGCCTGGAGTGTACGGAGCGGGAGCACAGATACGCAGTATTTT. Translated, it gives CAWSVRSGSTDTQYF.

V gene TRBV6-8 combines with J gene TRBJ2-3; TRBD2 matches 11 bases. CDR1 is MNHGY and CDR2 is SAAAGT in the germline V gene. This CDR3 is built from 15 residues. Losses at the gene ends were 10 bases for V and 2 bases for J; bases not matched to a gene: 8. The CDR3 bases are TGTGCCATCAGGACGACTAGCGGGGTCACAGATACGCAGTATTTT. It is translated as CAIRTTSGVTDTQYF.

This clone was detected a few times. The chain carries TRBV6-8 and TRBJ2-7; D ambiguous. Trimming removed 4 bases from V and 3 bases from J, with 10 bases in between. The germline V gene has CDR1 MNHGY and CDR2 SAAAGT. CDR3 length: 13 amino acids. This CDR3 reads CASSSSLFYEQYF. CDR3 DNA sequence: TGTGCCAGCAGTTCCAGCCTCTTCTACGAGCAGTACTTC.

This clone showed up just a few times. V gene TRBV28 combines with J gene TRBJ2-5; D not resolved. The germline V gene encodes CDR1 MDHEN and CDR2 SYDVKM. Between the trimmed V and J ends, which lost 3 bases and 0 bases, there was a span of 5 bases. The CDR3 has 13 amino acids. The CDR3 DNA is TGTGCCAGCAGTTTGGGGAACCAAGAGACCCAGTACTTC. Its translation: CASSLGNQETQYF.

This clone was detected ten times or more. CDR3 bases: TGTGCCAGCAGCTTTTCCCGACGGTTCCAACCACCCCTCCACTTT. Amino acid sequence: CASSFSRRFQPPLHF. The chain links TRBV11-3 to TRBJ1-6; no reliable D call. Deletions cut 3 bases from V and 11 bases from J, with 17 bases between. Germline loops: CDR1 SGHNT, CDR2 YENEEA. The CDR3 runs to 15 residues. Using reference TRBV11-3 and TRBJ1-6 for the parts outside the CDR3, the full variable domain is EAGVVQSPRYKIIEKKQPVAFWCNPISGHNTLYWYLQNLGQGPELLIRYENEEAVDDSQLPKDRFSAERLKGVDSTLKIQPAELGDSAVYLCASSFSRRFQPPLHFGNGTRLTVT.

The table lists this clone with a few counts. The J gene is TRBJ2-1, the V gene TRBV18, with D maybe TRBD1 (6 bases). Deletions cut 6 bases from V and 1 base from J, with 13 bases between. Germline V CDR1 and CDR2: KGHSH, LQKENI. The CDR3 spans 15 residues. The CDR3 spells CASSLRDTSYNEQFF. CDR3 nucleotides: TGTGCCAGCTCCCTCAGGGACACTTCCTACAATGAGCAGTTCTTC.

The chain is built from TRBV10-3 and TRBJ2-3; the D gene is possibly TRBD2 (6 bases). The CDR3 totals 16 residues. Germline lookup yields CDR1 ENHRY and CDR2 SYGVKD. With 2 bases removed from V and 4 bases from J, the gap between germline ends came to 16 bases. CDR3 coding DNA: TGTGCCATCAGTGAGGGGCTAGCGAACGGGGCAGATACGCAGTATTTT. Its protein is CAISEGLANGADTQYF.

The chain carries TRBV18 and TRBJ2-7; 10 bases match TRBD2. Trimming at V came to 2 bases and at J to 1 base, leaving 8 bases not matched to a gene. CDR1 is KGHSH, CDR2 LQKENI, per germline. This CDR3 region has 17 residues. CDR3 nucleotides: TGTGCCAGCTCACCAAAAACAAAAGCGGGAGGGTCCTACGAGCAGTACTTC. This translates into CASSPKTKAGGSYEQYF.

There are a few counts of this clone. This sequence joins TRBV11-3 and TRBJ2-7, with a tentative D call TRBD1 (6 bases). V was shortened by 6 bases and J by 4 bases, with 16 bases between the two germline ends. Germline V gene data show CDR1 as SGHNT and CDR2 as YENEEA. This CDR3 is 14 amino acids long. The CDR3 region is CASRGDLGAYEQYF. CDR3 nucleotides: TGTGCCAGCAGGGGAGATCTGGGGGCATACGAGCAGTACTTC. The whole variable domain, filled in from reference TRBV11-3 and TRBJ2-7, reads EAGVVQSPRYKIIEKKQPVAFWCNPISGHNTLYWYLQNLGQGPELLIRYENEEAVDDSQLPKDRFSAERLKGVDSTLKIQPAELGDSAVYLCASRGDLGAYEQYFGPGTRLTVT.

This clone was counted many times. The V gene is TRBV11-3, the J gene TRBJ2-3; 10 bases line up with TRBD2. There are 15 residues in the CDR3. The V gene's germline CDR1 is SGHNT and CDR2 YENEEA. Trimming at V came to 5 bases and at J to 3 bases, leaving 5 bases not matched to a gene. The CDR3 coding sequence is TGTGCCAGCAGCCGGGAACTAGCGGGGACAGATACGCAGTATTTT. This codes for CASSRELAGTDTQYF.